The rows below give T cell receptor beta chains drawn from one sample of a study of shared clonotypes between healthy human individuals. The data were produced by immunoSEQ multiplex PCR, yet TCRdb's version contains in-frame clones alone and is incomplete. The sample consists of about 680,000 clones, less than 80% of them appearing once. Sequenced material: memory CD4+ T cells sorted from blood. These receptor sequences come from a woman between 25 and 40 years old in good health. Both conserved end residues are part of each CDR3. The order of the fields is D gene, V gene, clone size, J gene, CDR3 protein, CDR3 DNA. A D gene is named only where the DNA matches it firmly. Where a row states a size, it is once, few, many or the class of an expanded clone; other rows omit it.

d_call: TRBD1
v_call: TRBV7-2
clone_size: NA
j_call: TRBJ2-7
cdr3_aa: CASSLNRGSEQYF
cdr3_nt: TGTGCCAGCAGCTTGAACAGGGGCAGTGAGCAGTACTTC

d_call: NA
v_call: TRBV28
clone_size: NA
j_call: TRBJ1-6
cdr3_aa: CASSFQRGRNSPLHF
cdr3_nt: TGTGCCAGCAGTTTTCAGAGAGGGAGGAATTCACCCCTCCACTTT

d_call: TRBD2
v_call: TRBV19
clone_size: NA
j_call: TRBJ2-1
cdr3_aa: CASSIETSGVGSYNEQFF
cdr3_nt: TGTGCCAGTAGTATTGAGACTAGCGGAGTGGGATCCTACAATGAGCAGTTCTTC

d_call: NA
v_call: TRBV1
clone_size: once
j_call: TRBJ2-7
cdr3_aa: CTSSLPREREGSYEQYF
cdr3_nt: TGCACCAGCAGCCTCCCCAGGGAGCGGGAAGGATCCTACGAGCAGTACTTC

d_call: NA
v_call: TRBV4-1
clone_size: NA
j_call: TRBJ2-1
cdr3_aa: CASSQDRVAVYNEQFF
cdr3_nt: TGCGCCAGCAGCCAAGATAGGGTAGCGGTATACAATGAGCAGTTCTTC

d_call: NA
v_call: TRBV7-6
clone_size: NA
j_call: TRBJ1-1
cdr3_aa: CASSRGQGTEAFF
cdr3_nt: TGTGCCAGCAGCCGAGGGCAAGGGACTGAAGCTTTCTTT

d_call: NA
v_call: TRBV5-8
clone_size: NA
j_call: TRBJ2-5
cdr3_aa: CASSLGGFGPETQYF
cdr3_nt: TGTGCCAGCAGCTTGGGGGGTTTTGGTCCTGAGACCCAGTACTTC

d_call: NA
v_call: TRBV30
clone_size: NA
j_call: TRBJ2-1
cdr3_aa: CAWSPYNEQFF
cdr3_nt: TGTGCCTGGAGTCCCTACAATGAGCAGTTCTTC

d_call: TRBD1
v_call: TRBV5-1
clone_size: NA
j_call: TRBJ2-7
cdr3_aa: CASSLGQGPYEQYF
cdr3_nt: TGCGCCAGCAGCCTAGGACAGGGGCCGTACGAGCAGTACTTC

d_call: NA
v_call: TRBV28
clone_size: NA
j_call: TRBJ2-7
cdr3_aa: CASRDGSYEQYF
cdr3_nt: TGTGCCAGCAGGGACGGTTCCTACGAGCAGTACTTC

d_call: TRBD1
v_call: TRBV25-1
clone_size: NA
j_call: TRBJ1-6
cdr3_aa: CASSNRRDSQNSPLHF
cdr3_nt: TGTGCCAGCAGTAACCGCCGGGACAGTCAAAATTCACCCCTCCACTTT

d_call: NA
v_call: TRBV7-9
clone_size: NA
j_call: TRBJ2-3
cdr3_aa: CASSLGRSTDTQYF
cdr3_nt: TGTGCCAGCAGCTTAGGAAGGAGCACAGATACGCAGTATTTT

d_call: NA
v_call: TRBV27
clone_size: NA
j_call: TRBJ2-7
cdr3_aa: CASTPWGRGSHEQYF
cdr3_nt: TGTGCCAGCACCCCCTGGGGCAGGGGTTCCCACGAGCAGTACTTC

d_call: NA
v_call: TRBV5-4
clone_size: few
j_call: TRBJ2-7
cdr3_aa: CASSLRTGTSYEQYF
cdr3_nt: TGTGCCAGCAGCTTGCGTACCGGGACTTCCTACGAGCAGTACTTC

d_call: NA
v_call: TRBV2
clone_size: NA
j_call: TRBJ1-3
cdr3_aa: CASSVSPTSGNTIYF
cdr3_nt: TGTGCCAGCAGTGTCTCACCGACTTCAGGAAACACCATATATTTT

d_call: TRBD2
v_call: TRBV5-1
clone_size: NA
j_call: TRBJ2-1
cdr3_aa: CASSFTSGSGNEQFF
cdr3_nt: TGCGCCAGCAGCTTTACGAGCGGGAGCGGGAATGAGCAGTTCTTC

d_call: TRBD1
v_call: TRBV9
clone_size: NA
j_call: TRBJ2-5
cdr3_aa: CASSDRGTEETQYF
cdr3_nt: TGTGCCAGCAGCGACAGAGGGACAGAAGAGACCCAGTACTTC

d_call: NA
v_call: TRBV10-3
clone_size: NA
j_call: TRBJ2-5
cdr3_aa: CAISGPRQETQYF
cdr3_nt: TGTGCCATCAGTGGTCCCCGCCAAGAGACCCAGTACTTC

d_call: NA
v_call: TRBV7-3
clone_size: NA
j_call: TRBJ2-5
cdr3_aa: CASSRGSQPPETQYF
cdr3_nt: TGTGCCAGCAGCCGCGGCTCTCAACCTCCAGAGACCCAGTACTTC

d_call: NA
v_call: TRBV5-1
clone_size: NA
j_call: TRBJ2-1
cdr3_aa: CASSLDSSLYNEQFF
cdr3_nt: TGCGCCAGCAGCTTGGATTCTTCGTTATACAATGAGCAGTTCTTC

d_call: NA
v_call: TRBV4-1
clone_size: NA
j_call: TRBJ1-5
cdr3_aa: CASSQERNQPQHF
cdr3_nt: TGCGCCAGCAGCCAAGAAAGGAATCAACCCCAGCATTTT

d_call: NA
v_call: TRBV7-2
clone_size: NA
j_call: TRBJ1-3
cdr3_aa: CASAKIVSGNTIYF
cdr3_nt: TGTGCCAGCGCAAAGATTGTCTCTGGAAACACCATATATTTT

d_call: NA
v_call: TRBV7-6
clone_size: many
j_call: TRBJ2-5
cdr3_aa: CASSLFGTQYF
cdr3_nt: TGTGCCAGCAGCTTATTCGGGACCCAGTACTTC

d_call: TRBD1
v_call: TRBV7-2
clone_size: NA
j_call: TRBJ1-1
cdr3_aa: CASSSTTGQTEAFF
cdr3_nt: TGTGCCAGCAGCTCCACTACGGGACAGACTGAAGCTTTCTTT

d_call: NA
v_call: TRBV7-6
clone_size: NA
j_call: TRBJ2-5
cdr3_aa: CASSRNEGRKETQYF
cdr3_nt: TGTGCCAGCAGCCGAAATGAGGGACGGAAAGAGACCCAGTACTTC

d_call: NA
v_call: TRBV5-1
clone_size: NA
j_call: TRBJ1-5
cdr3_aa: CASSLNSVQPQHF
cdr3_nt: TGTGCCAGCAGCTTGAATTCGGTCCAGCCCCAGCATTTT

d_call: NA
v_call: TRBV28
clone_size: few
j_call: TRBJ1-3
cdr3_aa: CASTQPASAASGNTIYF
cdr3_nt: TGTGCCAGCACTCAACCGGCCAGTGCAGCCTCTGGAAACACCATATATTTT

d_call: NA
v_call: TRBV11-2
clone_size: NA
j_call: TRBJ1-1
cdr3_aa: CASSLNRETEAFF
cdr3_nt: TGTGCCAGCAGCTTAAACAGGGAAACTGAAGCTTTCTTT

d_call: NA
v_call: TRBV7-6
clone_size: NA
j_call: TRBJ2-2
cdr3_aa: CASSFSVTGELFF
cdr3_nt: TGTGCCAGCAGCTTCTCGGTCACCGGGGAGCTGTTTTTT

d_call: NA
v_call: TRBV9
clone_size: once
j_call: TRBJ1-1
cdr3_aa: CASSVQTNTEAFF
cdr3_nt: TGTGCCAGCAGCGTCCAAACAAACACTGAAGCTTTCTTT

d_call: NA
v_call: TRBV28
clone_size: NA
j_call: TRBJ2-5
cdr3_aa: CASSPTLASQTQYF
cdr3_nt: TGTGCCAGCAGCCCTACTCTAGCATCGCAGACCCAGTACTTC

d_call: NA
v_call: TRBV11-2
clone_size: NA
j_call: TRBJ2-7
cdr3_aa: CASSLSGLAYEQYF
cdr3_nt: TGTGCCAGCAGCTTATCAGGGTTGGCCTACGAGCAGTACTTC

d_call: NA
v_call: TRBV6-5
clone_size: few
j_call: TRBJ1-4
cdr3_aa: CASSFGGQREKLFF
cdr3_nt: TGTGCCAGCAGTTTTGGTGGGCAACGTGAAAAACTGTTTTTT

d_call: TRBD1
v_call: TRBV10-3
clone_size: NA
j_call: TRBJ1-2
cdr3_aa: CAISPGQGNYGYTF
cdr3_nt: TGTGCCATCAGCCCGGGACAGGGGAACTATGGCTACACCTTC

d_call: NA
v_call: TRBV6-1
clone_size: NA
j_call: TRBJ2-5
cdr3_aa: CASGGRGLETQYF
cdr3_nt: TGTGCCAGCGGGGGCAGGGGTCTAGAGACCCAGTACTTC

d_call: NA
v_call: TRBV2
clone_size: NA
j_call: TRBJ2-5
cdr3_aa: CASSQLVETQYF
cdr3_nt: TGTGCCAGCAGCCAACTAGTGGAGACCCAGTACTTC

d_call: TRBD2
v_call: TRBV18
clone_size: NA
j_call: TRBJ2-7
cdr3_aa: CASSPVEAGAEQYF
cdr3_nt: TGTGCCAGCTCACCCGTTGAGGCGGGAGCCGAGCAGTACTTC

d_call: NA
v_call: TRBV29-1
clone_size: NA
j_call: TRBJ2-3
cdr3_aa: CSVIPGSTDTQYF
cdr3_nt: TGCAGCGTAATTCCAGGGAGCACAGATACGCAGTATTTT

d_call: TRBD1
v_call: TRBV28
clone_size: NA
j_call: TRBJ1-2
cdr3_aa: CASSSNSGGLFGYTF
cdr3_nt: TGTGCCAGCAGTTCCAACTCAGGGGGCTTATTTGGCTACACCTTC

d_call: TRBD1
v_call: TRBV27
clone_size: NA
j_call: TRBJ2-5
cdr3_aa: CASSPKTGKETQYF
cdr3_nt: TGTGCCAGCAGTCCCAAGACAGGGAAAGAGACCCAGTACTTC

d_call: TRBD2
v_call: TRBV28
clone_size: many
j_call: TRBJ2-3
cdr3_aa: CASRSGSADTQYF
cdr3_nt: TGTGCCAGCAGGAGCGGGAGCGCAGATACGCAGTATTTT

d_call: NA
v_call: TRBV21-1
clone_size: many
j_call: TRBJ2-1
cdr3_aa: CASSPGGEGGNEQFF
cdr3_nt: TGTGCCAGCAGCCCCGGGGGTGAGGGGGGCAATGAGCAGTTCTTC

d_call: NA
v_call: TRBV6-6
clone_size: few
j_call: TRBJ2-1
cdr3_aa: CASSSSEGYNEQFF
cdr3_nt: TGTGCCAGCAGTTCATCGGAGGGCTACAATGAGCAGTTCTTC

d_call: NA
v_call: TRBV7-2
clone_size: few
j_call: TRBJ2-3
cdr3_aa: CASSGMGAGTDTQYF
cdr3_nt: TGTGCCAGCAGCGGTATGGGGGCTGGCACAGATACGCAGTATTTT